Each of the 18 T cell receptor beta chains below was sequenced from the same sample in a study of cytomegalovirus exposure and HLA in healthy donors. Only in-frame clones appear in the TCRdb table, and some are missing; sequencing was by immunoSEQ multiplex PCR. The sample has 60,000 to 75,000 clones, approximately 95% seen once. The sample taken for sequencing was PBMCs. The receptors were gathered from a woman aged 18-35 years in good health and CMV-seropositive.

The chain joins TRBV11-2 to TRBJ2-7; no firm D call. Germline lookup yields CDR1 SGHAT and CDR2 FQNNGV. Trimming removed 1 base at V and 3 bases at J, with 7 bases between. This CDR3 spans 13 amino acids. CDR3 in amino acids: CASSLAAYYEQYF. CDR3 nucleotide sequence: TGTGCCAGCAGCTTAGCCGCGTACTACGAGCAGTACTTC. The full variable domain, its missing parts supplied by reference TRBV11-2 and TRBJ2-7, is EAGVAQSPRYKIIEKRQSVAFWCNPISGHATLYWYQQILGQGPKLLIQFQNNGVVDDSQLPKDRFSAERLKGVDSTLKIQPAKLEDSAVYLCASSLAAYYEQYFGPGTRLTVT.

CDR3 sequence reads: CASSPSGLGNTIYF. CDR3 nucleotide sequence: TGTGCCAGCAGCCCCTCAGGGCTTGGAAACACCATATATTTT. The chain couples TRBV6-5 to TRBJ1-3; D possibly corresponds to TRBD1 (5 bases). V lost 6 bases to trimming and J lost 3 bases, with 12 bases between them. Germline V gives CDR1 MNHEY, CDR2 SVGAGI. The CDR3 loop spans 14 amino acids.

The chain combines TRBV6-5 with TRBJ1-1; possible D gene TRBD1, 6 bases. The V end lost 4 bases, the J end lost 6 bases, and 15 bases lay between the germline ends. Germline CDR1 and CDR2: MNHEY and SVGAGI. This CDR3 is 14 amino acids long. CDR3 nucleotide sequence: TGTGCCAGCAGTTCAACTTTCAGGGGCGCTGAAGCTTTCTTT. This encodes CASSSTFRGAEAFF.

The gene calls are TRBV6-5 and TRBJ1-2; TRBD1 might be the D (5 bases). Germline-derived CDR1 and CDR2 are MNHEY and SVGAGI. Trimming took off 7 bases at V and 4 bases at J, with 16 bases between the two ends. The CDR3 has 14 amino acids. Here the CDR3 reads CASTKSGAVYGYTF. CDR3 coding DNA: TGTGCCAGCACAAAATCTGGGGCAGTCTATGGCTACACCTTC.

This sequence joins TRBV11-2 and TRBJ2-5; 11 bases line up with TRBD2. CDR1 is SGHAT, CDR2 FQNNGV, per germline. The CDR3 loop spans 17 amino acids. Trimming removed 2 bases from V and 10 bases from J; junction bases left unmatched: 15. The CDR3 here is CASSLRNLLAGASNQYF. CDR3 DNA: TGTGCCAGCAGCTTAAGGAACTTACTAGCGGGGGCCAGCAACCAGTACTTC.

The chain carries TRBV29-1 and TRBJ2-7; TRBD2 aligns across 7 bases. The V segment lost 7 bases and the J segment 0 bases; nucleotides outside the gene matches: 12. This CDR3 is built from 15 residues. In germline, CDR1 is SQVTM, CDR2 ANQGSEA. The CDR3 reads CSAIGLEGFSYEQYF. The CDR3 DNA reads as TGCAGCGCAATAGGACTAGAGGGATTCTCCTACGAGCAGTACTTC.

CDR3 nucleotide sequence: TGCGCCAGCAGCCAATCGGTAATTATGAACACTGAAGCTTTCTTT. Its protein product is CASSQSVIMNTEAFF. The V and J genes are TRBV4-1 and TRBJ1-1; D is unclear. The CDR3 is 15 amino acids. Germline-derived CDR1 and CDR2 are MGHRA and YSYEKL. V lost 2 bases to trimming and J lost 0 bases, with 10 bases between them.

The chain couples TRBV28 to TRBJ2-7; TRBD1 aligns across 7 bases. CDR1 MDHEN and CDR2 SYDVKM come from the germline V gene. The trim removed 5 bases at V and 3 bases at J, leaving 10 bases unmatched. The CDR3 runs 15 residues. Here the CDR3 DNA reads TGTGCCAGCAGTACAATGGACAGGCCAATCTACGAGCAGTACTTC. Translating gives CASSTMDRPIYEQYF.

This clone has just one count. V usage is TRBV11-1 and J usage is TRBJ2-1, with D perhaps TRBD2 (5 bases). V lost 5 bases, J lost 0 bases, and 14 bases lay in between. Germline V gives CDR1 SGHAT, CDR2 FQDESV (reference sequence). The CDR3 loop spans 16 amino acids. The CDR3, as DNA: TGTGCCAGCAGCGGCCGGGAAAGTCGCTCCTACAATGAGCAGTTCTTC. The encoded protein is CASSGRESRSYNEQFF. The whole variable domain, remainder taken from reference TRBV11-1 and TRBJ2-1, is EAEVAQSPRYKITEKSQAVAFWCDPISGHATLYWYRQILGQGPELLVQFQDESVVDDSQLPKDRFSAERLKGVDSTLKIQPAELGDSAMYLCASSGRESRSYNEQFFGPGTRLTVL.

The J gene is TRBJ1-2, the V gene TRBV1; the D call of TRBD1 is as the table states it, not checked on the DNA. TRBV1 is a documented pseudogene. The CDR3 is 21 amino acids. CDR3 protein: CTSSQDLGIGGPCRGFYGYTF. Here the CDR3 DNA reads TGCACCAGCAGCCAAGATTTGGGTATTGGTGGTCCTTGTAGGGGGTTCTATGGCTACACCTTC.

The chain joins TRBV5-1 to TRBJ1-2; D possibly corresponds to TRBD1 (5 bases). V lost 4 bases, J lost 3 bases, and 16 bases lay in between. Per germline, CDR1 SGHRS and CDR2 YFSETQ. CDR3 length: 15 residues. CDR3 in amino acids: CASSQRAGVYYGYTF. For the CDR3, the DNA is TGCGCCAGCAGCCAGAGGGCGGGGGTTTACTATGGCTACACCTTC.

The CDR3 nucleotides are TGTGCCAGCAGCCAAGGGACATTCGGAGCTTTCTTT. Translation: CASSQGTFGAFF. V is TRBV14 and J is TRBJ1-1; a weak D match, TRBD1 (5 bases). Per germline, CDR1 SGHDN and CDR2 FVKESK. This CDR3 has 12 residues. The V end lost 1 base, the J end lost 10 bases, and 10 bases lay between the germline ends. Full variable domain (outside the CDR3, taken from reference TRBV14 and TRBJ1-1): EAGVTQFPSHSVIEKGQTVTLRCDPISGHDNLYWYRRVMGKEIKFLLHFVKESKQDESGMPNNRFLAERTGGTYSTLKVQPAELEDSGVYFCASSQGTFGAFFGQGTRLTVV.

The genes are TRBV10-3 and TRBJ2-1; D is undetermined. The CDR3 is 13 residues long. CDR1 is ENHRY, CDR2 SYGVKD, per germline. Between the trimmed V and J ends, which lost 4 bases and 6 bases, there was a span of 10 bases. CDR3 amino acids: CAISGGQINEQFF. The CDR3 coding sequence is TGTGCCATCAGTGGTGGGCAGATCAATGAGCAGTTCTTC.

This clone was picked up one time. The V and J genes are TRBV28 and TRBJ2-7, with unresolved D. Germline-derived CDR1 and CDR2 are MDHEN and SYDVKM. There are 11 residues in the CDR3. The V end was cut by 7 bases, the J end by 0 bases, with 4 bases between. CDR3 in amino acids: CASTSSYEQYF. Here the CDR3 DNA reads TGTGCCAGCACGAGCTCCTACGAGCAGTACTTC.

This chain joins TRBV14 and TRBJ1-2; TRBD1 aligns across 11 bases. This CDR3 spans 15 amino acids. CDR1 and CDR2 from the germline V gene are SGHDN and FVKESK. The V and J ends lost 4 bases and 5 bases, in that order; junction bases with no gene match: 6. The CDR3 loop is CASSPRTGGLYGYTF. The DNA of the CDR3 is TGTGCCAGCAGCCCGAGGACAGGGGGCTTATATGGCTACACCTTC.

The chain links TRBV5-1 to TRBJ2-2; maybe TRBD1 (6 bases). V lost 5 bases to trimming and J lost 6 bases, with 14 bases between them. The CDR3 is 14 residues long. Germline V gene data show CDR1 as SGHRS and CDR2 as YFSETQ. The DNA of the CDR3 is TGCGCCAGCAGTTACTCACAGGGACCCGGGGAGCTGTTTTTT. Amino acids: CASSYSQGPGELFF.

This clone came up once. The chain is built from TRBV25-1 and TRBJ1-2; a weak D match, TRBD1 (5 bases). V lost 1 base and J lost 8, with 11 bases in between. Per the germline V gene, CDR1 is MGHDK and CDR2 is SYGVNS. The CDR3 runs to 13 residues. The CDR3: CASSEWRGLGYTF. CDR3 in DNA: TGTGCCAGCAGTGAATGGAGGGGACTGGGCTACACCTTC.

The CDR3 coding sequence is TGTGCCAGCCGGAGACGGGGTAGTGGCGGGGAGCTGTTTTTT. Its translation is CASRRRGSGGELFF. The genes are TRBV5-6 and TRBJ2-2; D is possibly TRBD2 (5 bases). V was shortened by 7 bases and J by 7 bases, with 17 bases between the two germline ends. The germline V gene has CDR1 SGHDT and CDR2 YYEEEE. There are 14 residues in the CDR3.